The 32 T cell receptor beta chains presented below share a single source sample, sequenced in a study of shared clonotypes between healthy human individuals. Sequenced by immunoSEQ multiplex PCR; TCRdb stores in-frame clones only, minus some. The table records about 2 million clones, roughly 94% of them present only once. Terminally differentiated effector memory CD45RA+ cells were excluded by CCR7 positive selection of CD45RO-negative cells. Material for sequencing was naive CD8+ T cells sorted from blood. These receptors all come from a man between 18 and 29 years old in good health.

This chain links TRBV16 with TRBJ2-7, with 8 nucleotides matching TRBD1. The CDR3 sequence is 15 residues long. Germline V gives CDR1 KGHSY, CDR2 FQNENV. V gave up 3 bases and J gave up 6 bases; unmatched junction bases: 10. In DNA form, the CDR3 reads TGTGCCAGCAGCCAGGGGGCAGGGGGCTTAAGCGAGCAGTACTTC. Its protein is CASSQGAGGLSEQYF.

The chain is built from TRBV27 and TRBJ1-1; TRBD1 matches at 8 bases. The germline CDR1 and CDR2 sequences are MNHEY and SMNVEV (reference sequence). This CDR3 has 17 amino acids. Trimming removed 8 bases from V and 6 bases from J; junction bases left unmatched: 20. DNA of the CDR3: TGTGCCAGCTGTACTAAGGCCCGAGGGGACAGGAGGCCTGAAGCTTTCTTT. Translating gives CASCTKARGDRRPEAFF.

V and J are TRBV14 and TRBJ1-1; D remains ambiguous. The CDR3 extends over 15 amino acids. Per germline, CDR1 SGHDN and CDR2 FVKESK. V was shortened by 0 bases and J by 0 bases, with 8 bases between the two germline ends. The chain's CDR3 is CASSQDEGMNTEAFF. The CDR3 DNA reads TGTGCCAGCAGCCAAGACGAGGGAATGAACACTGAAGCTTTCTTT.

The J gene is TRBJ2-1, the V gene TRBV7-9, with 9 bases that match TRBD2. The CDR3 extends over 16 amino acids. The V gene end was trimmed by 6 bases and the J gene end by 8 bases; junction bases not matched to a gene: 14. CDR1 is SEHNR, CDR2 FQNEAQ, per germline (reference sequence). The CDR3 bases are TGTGCCAGCAGTTATAGCGGGAGCGATTTGGGCGATGAGCAGTTCTTC. Its protein is CASSYSGSDLGDEQFF.

This clone is a singleton in its sample. V gene TRBV5-6 combines with J gene TRBJ1-4; 9 bases match TRBD1. Germline CDR1 SGHDT, CDR2 YYEEEE. This CDR3 is built from 18 residues. J gave up 1 base and V 2 bases, and 9 bases lay outside the gene matches. DNA for the CDR3: TGTGCCAGCAGCTTCCTCGGACAGGGGAGGGAAACTAATGAAAAACTGTTTTTT. This codes for CASSFLGQGRETNEKLFF.

This chain connects TRBV19 to TRBJ2-3; 8 bases are a match to TRBD2. The germline V gene encodes CDR1 LNHDA and CDR2 SQIVND (reference sequence). V lost 6 bases to trimming and J lost 5 bases; unmatched junction nucleotides: 13. The CDR3 has 16 residues. The CDR3 is CASSPEPGREGDTQYF. The CDR3 region has the DNA TGTGCCAGTAGCCCTGAGCCGGGACGGGAGGGAGATACGCAGTATTTT.

The chain is built from TRBV15 and TRBJ2-5; TRBD2 might be the D (6 bases). V lost 0 bases to trimming and J lost 1 base, with 9 bases between them. CDR1 is LNHNV, CDR2 YYDKDF, per germline (reference sequence). The CDR3 extends over 15 amino acids. The CDR3 here is CATSRDWRAQETQYF. Written as DNA, the CDR3 is TGTGCCACCAGCAGAGATTGGAGGGCCCAAGAGACCCAGTACTTC.

The chain links TRBV18 to TRBJ1-1, with D maybe TRBD1 (6 bases). CDR3 length equals 15 residues. Germline CDR1 is KGHSH and CDR2 is LQKENI. V shed 2 bases and J shed 5 bases, with 15 bases lying between them. The CDR3 DNA reads as TGTGCCAGCTCACCAATAGGGGGGCGTGGAACTGAAGCTTTCTTT. Its protein product is CASSPIGGRGTEAFF.

The chain recombines TRBV27 with TRBJ2-3; possibly TRBD2 for D (7 bases). Germline CDR1 MNHEY, CDR2 SMNVEV (reference sequence). CDR3 length: 16 amino acids. Trimming cost V 3 bases and J 1 base, with 14 bases left between them. Here the CDR3 DNA reads TGTGCCAGCAGTTTGTGGGCGGGGGCAGGCACAGATACGCAGTATTTT. Residues: CASSLWAGAGTDTQYF.

J is TRBJ2-7 and V is TRBV2; tentatively, D is TRBD2 (5 bases). CDR1 is SNHLY and CDR2 is FYNNEI in the germline V gene. CDR3 size: 13 residues. Trimming shortened V by 6 bases and J by 3 bases, and 12 bases separated the two germline ends. The CDR3 loop is CASRGNGVYEQYF. The CDR3 nucleotides read TGTGCCAGCAGAGGGAACGGGGTCTACGAGCAGTACTTC.

This chain uses TRBV5-4 with TRBJ2-1; no clear D gene. V shed 0 bases and J shed 10 bases, with 11 bases lying between them. Per germline, CDR1 SGHNT and CDR2 YYREEE (reference sequence). The CDR3 runs 13 residues. As DNA, the CDR3 is TGTGCCAGCAGCTTGGATGGTTCATGGGAGCAGTTCTTC. Translated: CASSLDGSWEQFF.

Concerning this clone itself: This specimen includes other DNA sequences encoding the same CDR3. J is TRBJ2-1 and V is TRBV27; 9 bases line up with TRBD2. The CDR3 loop spans 15 amino acids. Germline V gene data show CDR1 as MNHEY and CDR2 as SMNVEV (reference sequence). V lost 4 bases, J lost 2 bases, and 3 bases stayed unmatched. This CDR3 is CASSSSGGTYNEQFF. In DNA form, the CDR3 reads TGTGCCAGCAGTTCAAGCGGGGGGACCTACAATGAGCAGTTCTTC.

The chain employs TRBV9 and TRBJ1-6; D call uncertain. V was pared by 6 bases and J by 10 bases, with 17 bases between. CDR3 length: 14 amino acids. Germline values: CDR1 SGDLS, CDR2 YYNGEE. The DNA for the CDR3 is TGTGCCAGCACCCCGGGCGGAGGCATGTCACCCCTCCACTTT. The encoded protein is CASTPGGGMSPLHF.

The chain links TRBV5-8 to TRBJ2-7; perhaps TRBD2 as D (6 bases). This CDR3 has 19 residues. Germline values: CDR1 SGHTS, CDR2 YDEGEE. Trimming shortened V by 0 bases and J by 1 base, and 23 bases separated the two germline ends. Written as DNA, the CDR3 is TGTGCCAGCAGCTTGGAGGGACTCCTCATGCAAGAGCGGTCCTACGAGCAGTACTTC. Translating gives CASSLEGLLMQERSYEQYF. Drawing the rest from reference TRBV5-8 and TRBJ2-7, the complete variable domain is EAGVTQSPTHLIKTRGQQATLRCSPISGHTSVYWYQQALGLGLQFLLWYDEGEERNRGNFPPRFSGRQFPNYSSELNVNALELEDSALYLCASSLEGLLMQERSYEQYFGPGTRLTVT.

Turning to this clone: Sequence at one end of the junction differs from germline and may be a read error. This chain uses TRBV7-9 with TRBJ2-1, with 9 bases that match TRBD1. Germline loops: CDR1 SEHNR, CDR2 FQNEAQ (reference sequence). This CDR3 comprises 11 residues. Here the CDR3 reads CASSSGTGSLF. In DNA form, the CDR3 reads TGTGCCAGCAGCTCAGGGACAGGGTCCCTCTTC.

This clone was seen once. V and J are TRBV11-2 and TRBJ2-1; the match to TRBD2 covers 7 bases. This CDR3 is 14 amino acids long. After removal of 5 bases from V and 2 bases from J, the junction contained 3 bases not matched to a gene. The germline CDR1 and CDR2 sequences are SGHAT and FQNNGV. For the CDR3, the DNA is TGTGCCAGCAGCGGGGAGGGCCCCTACAATGAGCAGTTCTTC. Amino acids: CASSGEGPYNEQFF.

This chain links TRBV19 with TRBJ1-4; 7 bases are shared with TRBD1. V lost 4 bases, J lost 5 bases, and 4 bases stayed unmatched. CDR1 and CDR2 from the germline V gene are LNHDA and SQIVND (reference sequence). The CDR3 runs to 14 residues. The CDR3 sequence: CASSRGTVNEKLFF. In DNA, the CDR3 is TGTGCCAGTAGTAGAGGGACAGTAAATGAAAAACTGTTTTTT.

The V and J genes are TRBV7-9 and TRBJ1-1, with 8 bases that match TRBD1. Germline V gene lookup returns CDR1 SEHNR and CDR2 FQNEAQ (reference sequence). CDR3 size: 15 residues. The V gene end was trimmed by 3 bases and the J gene end by 3 bases; junction bases not matched to a gene: 6. The CDR3 DNA follows: TGTGCCAGCAGCTTGGACCAGGGGGCTTACACTGAAGCTTTCTTT. Its protein product is CASSLDQGAYTEAFF.

The chain joins TRBV6-5 to TRBJ2-7; possibly TRBD1 for D (6 bases). Trimming left V 6 bases short and J 5 bases short, with 17 bases between. Germline CDR1 is MNHEY and CDR2 is SVGAGI. The CDR3 has 14 amino acids. CDR3 nucleotide sequence: TGTGCCAGCAGCCCAGGGGAACTACAGGACGAGCAGTACTTC. It is translated as CASSPGELQDEQYF.

This clone was picked up one time. The chain is built from TRBV27 and TRBJ2-3; D unclear. The germline V gene has CDR1 MNHEY and CDR2 SMNVEV (reference sequence). V was pared by 7 bases and J by 1 base, with 15 bases between. This CDR3 region has 15 residues. CDR3 residues: CASTTFVRGTDTQYF. The CDR3 DNA reads TGTGCCAGCACCACGTTCGTAAGGGGCACAGATACGCAGTATTTT.

This clone occurred once. The chain combines TRBV11-1 with TRBJ1-1; D not resolved. V lost 1 base and J 6 bases, leaving 9 bases between the germline ends. The CDR3 runs to 13 residues. Per germline, CDR1 SGHAT and CDR2 FQDESV (reference sequence). The CDR3 loop is CASSLVLGAEAFF. The DNA of the CDR3 is TGTGCCAGCAGCTTAGTTTTGGGAGCTGAAGCTTTCTTT. The variable domain in full, completed from reference TRBV11-1 and TRBJ1-1, reads EAEVAQSPRYKITEKSQAVAFWCDPISGHATLYWYRQILGQGPELLVQFQDESVVDDSQLPKDRFSAERLKGVDSTLKIQPAELGDSAMYLCASSLVLGAEAFFGQGTRLTVV.

V usage is TRBV20-1 and J usage is TRBJ2-1; D gene unclear. Germline CDR1 and CDR2: DFQATT and SNEGSKA (reference sequence). The CDR3 is made up of 11 amino acids. V lost 1 base and J 8 bases, leaving 6 bases between the germline ends. Here the CDR3 reads CSARVGYEQFF. The CDR3 nucleotides are TGCAGTGCTAGAGTGGGTTATGAGCAGTTCTTC.

This clone appeared a single time. The V gene is TRBV7-6, the J gene TRBJ2-2; 10 bases are a match to TRBD1. From germline, CDR1 is SGHVS and CDR2 FNYEAQ. With 4 bases clipped from V and 4 bases from J, the junction kept 3 bases outside the gene matches. The CDR3 has 15 amino acids. The CDR3 region has the DNA TGTGCCAGCAGCTCCGGGACAGGGGCCACCGGGGAGCTGTTTTTT. It yields the protein CASSSGTGATGELFF. Complete variable domain (other parts from reference TRBV7-6 and TRBJ2-2): GAGVSQSPRYKVTKRGQDVALRCDPISGHVSLYWYRQALGQGPEFLTYFNYEAQQDKSGLPNDRFSAERPEGSISTLTIQRTEQRDSAMYRCASSSGTGATGELFFGEGSRLTVL.

The rearrangement uses TRBV7-8 and TRBJ2-3, with D tentatively TRBD2 (7 bases). From germline, CDR1 is SGHVS and CDR2 FQNEAQ. The length of the CDR3 is 16 residues. Deletions cut 1 base from V and 6 bases from J, with 17 bases between. The CDR3 nucleotides read TGTGCCAGCAGCTTAGAGTTAGCGGAGGGGGGGGATACGCAGTATTTT. Residues: CASSLELAEGGDTQYF.

This CDR3 reads CASMGTSGGAREQFF. The CDR3 nucleotides read TGTGCCAGCATGGGGACTAGCGGGGGGGCCCGGGAGCAGTTCTTC. The V and J genes are TRBV2 and TRBJ2-1; the match to TRBD2 covers 16 bases. The CDR3 length is 15 residues. The germline V gene encodes CDR1 SNHLY and CDR2 FYNNEI. The junction had 7 bases not matched to a gene; V was cut back by 7 bases and J by 10 bases.

Remarks on this clone: Other DNA sequences in the same sample also yield this CDR3. The chain joins TRBV7-9 to TRBJ1-1, with D possibly being TRBD1 (5 bases). V was clipped by 3 bases and J by 5 bases, with 10 bases between them. CDR3 size: 13 residues. Germline V gives CDR1 SEHNR, CDR2 FQNEAQ (reference sequence). The CDR3, as DNA: TGTGCCAGCAGCTTGGGGGGAGGGACTGAAGCTTTCTTT. Amino acid sequence: CASSLGGGTEAFF.

This chain uses TRBV4-3 with TRBJ1-2; D might be TRBD1 (5 bases). The CDR3 loop spans 15 amino acids. Trimming removed 1 base from V and 2 bases from J, with 11 bases in between. Looked up from germline, CDR1 is LGHNA and CDR2 is YSLEER. CDR3 in DNA: TGCGCCAGCAGCCAAGCCCGGGGACTAAACTATGGCTACACCTTC. Its translation: CASSQARGLNYGYTF.

The chain has TRBV10-3 and TRBJ2-3; 12 bases align to TRBD2. The CDR3 loop spans 19 amino acids. V lost 3 bases, J lost 4 bases, and 14 bases stayed unmatched. The germline CDR1 and CDR2 sequences are ENHRY and SYGVKD. CDR3 in DNA: TGTGCCATCAGTGATCTAGCGGGGGGGCTGGGGGGAGAATCAGATACGCAGTATTTT. Its protein product is CAISDLAGGLGGESDTQYF.

The CDR3 sequence: CASSQWGLAGRYEQYF. The CDR3 DNA follows: TGCGCCAGCAGCCAATGGGGACTAGCGGGCCGCTACGAGCAGTACTTC. The chain is built from TRBV4-1 and TRBJ2-7, with 12 bases matching TRBD2. CDR1 MGHRA and CDR2 YSYEKL come from the germline V gene. The CDR3 is 16 amino acids. V was clipped by 2 bases and J by 3 bases; unmatched bases: 5.

The rearrangement links TRBV27 to TRBJ2-7; D gene unclear. V was trimmed by 2 bases and J by 2 bases, leaving 13 bases between them. Germline lookup yields CDR1 MNHEY and CDR2 SMNVEV (reference sequence). There are 15 residues in the CDR3. For the CDR3, the DNA is TGTGCCAGCAGTTTAGGAATGGCGGAAACCTACGAGCAGTACTTC. Its protein is CASSLGMAETYEQYF.

V is TRBV30 and J is TRBJ2-1, with 7 positions matching TRBD2. J lost 6 bases, V lost 2 bases, and 13 bases had no gene match. Germline V gives CDR1 GTSNPN, CDR2 SVGIG (reference sequence). This CDR3 spans 16 amino acids. The CDR3, as DNA: TGTGCCTGGAGTACTGACCCGGGGGGTCCCTTCAATGAGCAGTTCTTC. This translates into CAWSTDPGGPFNEQFF.

The gene calls are TRBV28 and TRBJ2-4; D is ambiguous. The CDR3 contains 13 residues. Looked up from germline, CDR1 is MDHEN and CDR2 is SYDVKM. V was pared by 5 bases and J by 5 bases, with 10 bases between. For the CDR3, the DNA is TGTGCCAGCAGTGAAAGGACCCAAAACATTCAGTACTTC. Amino acid sequence: CASSERTQNIQYF.